The clone carrying this TCR beta chain turned up a few times. The sample is drawn from a study of shared clonotypes between healthy human individuals. The germline CDR1 and CDR2 sequences are SQVTM and ANQGSEA. With 6 bases removed from V and 10 bases from J, the gap between germline ends came to 16 bases. This CDR3 has 12 amino acids. The protocol was immunoSEQ multiplex PCR, while the TCRdb copy is restricted to in-frame clones and leaves out a portion. This sample carries 550,000 to 600,000 clones, around 76% of them seen once, and the ten largest clones take more than 10%. Caucasian adults living in Nashville, Tennessee, provided all samples.

This clonotype originated in a woman in her thirties or forties in good health. Some clones in this sample may be carry-over from other donors' samples. Sequencing used PBMCs. The V call is TRBV29-1, the J call TRBJ2-1, with D perhaps TRBD2 (7 bases). CDR3 coding DNA: TGCAGCGTGGATGCTAGGGGGGGCGAGCAGTTCTTC. Protein: CSVDARGGEQFF.